This record concerns one TCR beta chain sequence. What it binds is not known. Combining a sample-barcoded 5' primer with a J-beta primer mix, a second PCR ran for 7 to 11 cycles. Tags on each cDNA molecule came from a template-switch adaptor with 12 random nucleotides. MiXCR, applied by TCRdb to the 5' RACE reads, yields one record per CDR3 protein. Among 1,300,000 or so distinct CDR3 sequences listed, roughly 64% were seen once. Germline V CDR1 and CDR2: SQVTM, ANQGSEA. The ends were cut back, 6 bases at V and 3 bases at J, with 16 bases in the middle. The CDR3 consists of 14 residues. This sample was taken from a study of blood T cells in healthy people across ages. Regarding the study as a whole: Greater diversity and more naive CD4+ cells were seen in long-lived donors than in aged donors.

The receptor was derived from a man between 18 and 29 years old in good health. The chain uses TRBV29-1 and TRBJ2-3; D ambiguous. The sample taken for sequencing was blood. The CDR3 DNA is TGCAGCGTCGCACCCCCTATCGGGACAGATACGCAGTATTTT. This encodes CSVAPPIGTDTQYF.